These T cell receptor beta chains were read from a single sample in a study of blood T cell repertoires in COVID-19. TCRdb's table, derived via immunoSEQ multiplex PCR, lists solely in-frame clones and lacks some. The sample includes roughly 330,000 clones, around 84% seen only once; the top ten take about 9.4%. Sequenced input: PBMCs or T cells enriched from blood (not recorded which). These receptors all come from a woman aged 18-35 years who had recovered from COVID-19. Each CDR3 is given with its conserved first and last residue. The order of the fields is CDR3 DNA, CDR3 protein, V gene, J gene, D gene, clone size. A D gene is named only where the DNA matches it firmly. The size field is filled for only some rows; it gives once, few, many or a size class.

TGTGCAACTCAGGGGGCCGCCTATAATTCACCCCTCCACTTT	CATQGAAYNSPLHF	TRBV6-5	TRBJ1-6	TRBD1	few
TGTGCCAGCAGCCAAGATCCCGGGGGCTCCTACAATGAGCAGTTCTTC	CASSQDPGGSYNEQFF	TRBV3-1/TRBV3-2	TRBJ2-1	NA	NA
TGTGCCAGCACGACGGGTGGTTATGGCTACACCTTC	CASTTGGYGYTF	TRBV6-5	TRBJ1-2	NA	NA
TGTGCCAGCAGCTTAAGCAGGGAGGGCTACTACGAGCAGTACTTC	CASSLSREGYYEQYF	TRBV7-8	TRBJ2-7	TRBD2	once
TGTGCCAGCAGCACAGGGGTCACTGAAGCTTTCTTT	CASSTGVTEAFF	TRBV2	TRBJ1-1	TRBD1	NA
TGTGCCAGCAGCCTGGAGGGGAATTCACCCCTCCACTTT	CASSLEGNSPLHF	TRBV3-1/TRBV3-2	TRBJ1-6	NA	NA
TGTGCCAGCAGTCCCACCTCGACAGGCAACTATGGCTACACCTTC	CASSPTSTGNYGYTF	TRBV27	TRBJ1-2	NA	NA
TGTGCCAGTAGTATCGCCCAGGGGAGAAGCTACACCTTC	CASSIAQGRSYTF	TRBV19	TRBJ1-2	NA	NA
TGTGCCAGCAGTGCCCCCAGCCACGGGGGTGGGGCCAACGTCCTGACTTTC	CASSAPSHGGGANVLTF	TRBV6-4	TRBJ2-6	NA	few
TGCAGCGTGGGGGACTACAGCTATGAAGCTTTCTTT	CSVGDYSYEAFF	TRBV29-1	TRBJ1-1	NA	few
TGTGCCTCATGGGTAGCGGGTCCGAACACTGAAGCTTTCTTT	CASWVAGPNTEAFF	TRBV6-5	TRBJ1-1	NA	NA
TGTGCCAGCAGTTATGAGGGCGGGCAGCCCCAGCATTTT	CASSYEGGQPQHF	TRBV6-5	TRBJ1-5	NA	NA
TGTGCCAGCTCGCGTCAACAGGAGAGCAATCAGCCCCAGCATTTT	CASSRQQESNQPQHF	TRBV18	TRBJ1-5	NA	NA
TGTGCCAGCAGTCCCCGGACTAGCGGTAGCACAGATACGCAGTATTTT	CASSPRTSGSTDTQYF	TRBV27	TRBJ2-3	TRBD2	once
TGTGCCACCGCCGGGTACTATGGGCAGCCCCAGCATTTT	CATAGYYGQPQHF	TRBV19	TRBJ1-5	NA	NA
TGCGCCAGCACTCCCTCGGTCCTCGATGAGCAGTTCTTC	CASTPSVLDEQFF	TRBV5-1	TRBJ2-1	NA	few
TGCGCCAGCAGTGAAAAGGCGGGATGGACCGGGGAGCTGTTTTTT	CASSEKAGWTGELFF	TRBV10-2	TRBJ2-2	NA	NA
TGTGCCACCAGCAGAGATCTGTTTGCAGGGGGCGCAAATAACTATGGCTACACCTTC	CATSRDLFAGGANNYGYTF	TRBV15	TRBJ1-2	TRBD1	NA
TGTGCCAGCAGTTGGGAGGAGGGGGCTAGCACAGATACGCAGTATTTT	CASSWEEGASTDTQYF	TRBV21-1	TRBJ2-3	NA	NA
TGTGCCAGCAGTCTCCAGGGTGGAGGGACTGAAGCTTTCTTT	CASSLQGGGTEAFF	TRBV6-5	TRBJ1-1	NA	NA
TGTGCCAGCAGCCTAGACAGGACTGACTACACCTTC	CASSLDRTDYTF	TRBV11-2	TRBJ1-2	NA	NA
TGCGCCAGCAGCTTGTCAGGGGGCGGGTCCTATGGCTACACCTTC	CASSLSGGGSYGYTF	TRBV5-1	TRBJ1-2	TRBD1	few
TGCGCCAGCAGTGAGTCAGGCGGCCCCTTCACTGAAGCTTTCTTT	CASSESGGPFTEAFF	TRBV10-1	TRBJ1-1	NA	NA
TGCAGTGCTTACGGCGGGGGGGAGCAGTACTTC	CSAYGGGEQYF	TRBV20-1	TRBJ2-7	TRBD2	NA
TGCGCCAGCAGCTTGGCCGGGGGCTACACCTTC	CASSLAGGYTF	TRBV5-1	TRBJ1-2	NA	NA
TGTGCCACCAATCAAGGACGGGGATACAATGAGCAGTTCTTC	CATNQGRGYNEQFF	TRBV24-1	TRBJ2-1	NA	NA
TGTGCCAGCAGCCAACAGCCGGGACTAGCGGGAAGGGGGGAGTTCTTC	CASSQQPGLAGRGEFF	TRBV3-1/TRBV3-2	TRBJ2-1	TRBD2	NA
TGTGCCAGCAATGGGCGAGGAAACACCATATATTTT	CASNGRGNTIYF	TRBV28	TRBJ1-3	NA	NA
TGTGCCAGCAGCGTAGCAGCGACAGGGGGCGCCGTCGGGGAGCTGTTTTTT	CASSVAATGGAVGELFF	TRBV9	TRBJ2-2	TRBD1	NA
TGTGCCAGCAGCTTACAGGGGACGGGGAACACTGAAGCTTTCTTT	CASSLQGTGNTEAFF	TRBV7-9	TRBJ1-1	NA	NA
TGTGCCAGCAGTCCTACTACAGGGGGCGGACAGCCCCAGCATTTT	CASSPTTGGGQPQHF	TRBV6-5	TRBJ1-5	TRBD1	many
TGCAGCGTGGACAGGGGTAGCACAGATACGCAGTATTTT	CSVDRGSTDTQYF	TRBV29-1	TRBJ2-3	TRBD1	NA
TGTGCCAGCAGCTTATCGGGGTCCAATTCTCAGCCCCAGCATTTT	CASSLSGSNSQPQHF	TRBV7-9	TRBJ1-5	NA	NA
TGTGCCATCAGAACGGAGGACAGGGCGGCTTTCTTT	CAIRTEDRAAFF	TRBV10-3	TRBJ1-1	TRBD1	NA
TGCGCCAGCAGCTTAGCTGCAACTAATGAAAAACTGTTTTTT	CASSLAATNEKLFF	TRBV5-1	TRBJ1-4	NA	NA
TGTGCCAGCAGTGACAAGTCTAACGGGGAGCTGTTTTTT	CASSDKSNGELFF	TRBV6-4	TRBJ2-2	NA	NA
TGTGCCAGCCTCCCCCCGGTTGTGACTGAAGCTTTCTTT	CASLPPVVTEAFF	TRBV19	TRBJ1-1	NA	once
TGTGCCAGCAGCGTCGGTTCGCACCCTTACGAGCAGTACTTC	CASSVGSHPYEQYF	TRBV9	TRBJ2-7	NA	NA
TGTGCCAGCAGCCAAGGACAGGGTTATGCTGGGGGCTACACCTTC	CASSQGQGYAGGYTF	TRBV14	TRBJ1-2	TRBD1	few
TGTGCCAGCAGTTTAGGGGGCACCTACGAGCAGTACTTC	CASSLGGTYEQYF	TRBV27	TRBJ2-7	NA	NA
TGTGCCAGCTCACCTGAAGGGGGCCTATATGCGGGCACTGAAGCTTTCTTT	CASSPEGGLYAGTEAFF	TRBV18	TRBJ1-1	TRBD1	once
TGTGCCAGCAGCCTACAGGGTGATCAGCCCCAGCATTTT	CASSLQGDQPQHF	TRBV5-8	TRBJ1-5	NA	NA
TGTGCCAGCAGCCAGCCGACAGAAAACACTGAAGCTTTCTTT	CASSQPTENTEAFF	TRBV3-1/TRBV3-2	TRBJ1-1	NA	NA
TGTGCCAGCAGGGGGGACTTAGAAGAGACCCAGTACTTC	CASRGDLEETQYF	TRBV5-4	TRBJ2-5	NA	NA